These 27 T cell receptor beta chains were sequenced from one sample in a study of blood T cell repertoires in COVID-19. Clones were sequenced by immunoSEQ multiplex PCR, and TCRdb holds only the in-frame ones, with some missing. The sample records approximately 84,000 clones, less than 90% being singletons. The source material was peripheral blood. These receptors originate from a human donor in a cohort sampled during active COVID-19.

The J gene is TRBJ2-1, the V gene TRBV11-1; 10 bases are a match to TRBD1. Germline CDR1 and CDR2: SGHAT and FQDESV (reference sequence). V lost 6 bases and J lost 9; bases outside the gene matches: 8. The CDR3 has 14 amino acids. CDR3 in amino acids: CASRDRGIGTEQFF. The DNA of the CDR3 is TGTGCCAGCAGGGACAGGGGGATCGGGACTGAGCAGTTCTTC.

This clone was picked up a small number of times. This sequence joins TRBV28 and TRBJ1-5, with TRBD1 identical over 8 bases. This CDR3 is 14 amino acids long. V lost 6 bases and J lost 6; bases outside the gene matches: 7. Germline CDR1 reads MDHEN; CDR2 reads SYDVKM. CDR3 amino acids: CASSLQGAVQPQHF. The CDR3 DNA is TGTGCCAGCAGCCTGCAGGGGGCTGTTCAGCCCCAGCATTTT.

V usage is TRBV30 and J usage is TRBJ2-7, with D possibly matching TRBD1 (6 bases). Germline assignment: CDR1 GTSNPN and CDR2 SVGIG (reference sequence). V was clipped by 5 bases and J by 6 bases, with 17 bases between them. The CDR3 runs 13 residues. The chain's CDR3 is CAWGRLQGSEQYF. The CDR3 DNA reads TGTGCCTGGGGACGTTTACAGGGCTCCGAGCAGTACTTC.

The chain couples TRBV23-1 to TRBJ2-1; 10 bases align to TRBD2. TRBV23-1 counts as an open reading frame of uncertain function. J lost 4 bases, V lost 7 bases, and 13 bases had no gene match. The CDR3 totals 17 residues. The CDR3 coding sequence is TGCGCCAGCACCTCGTCGGTAACTAGCGGGAATTACAATGAGCAGTTCTTC. This translates into CASTSSVTSGNYNEQFF.

This clone occurred a few times. DNA of the CDR3: TGTGCCAGCAGCTTTGACTCGAACACCGGGGAGCTGTTTTTT. It translates to CASSFDSNTGELFF. This chain links TRBV7-9 with TRBJ2-2, with D unresolved. Trimming pared 3 bases from V and 0 bases from J, leaving 5 bases between. CDR3 size: 14 residues. Germline assignment: CDR1 SEHNR and CDR2 FQNEAQ (reference sequence).

The chain links TRBV5-1 to TRBJ1-1; D is undetermined. CDR3 length equals 14 residues. Germline assignment: CDR1 SGHRS and CDR2 YFSETQ. With 1 base removed from V and 5 bases from J, the gap between germline ends came to 12 bases. DNA of the CDR3: TGCGCCAGCAGCTTGTCCGGGATAGAGACTGAAGCTTTCTTT. Its translation is CASSLSGIETEAFF.

This clone was observed a few times. The gene calls are TRBV6-6 and TRBJ1-4, with D possibly matching TRBD1 (5 bases). The CDR3 has 13 amino acids. The ends were cut back, 9 bases at V and 8 bases at J, with 16 bases in the middle. CDR1 and CDR2 (germline): MNHNY, SVGAGI (reference sequence). The CDR3: CASMGQGEEKLFF. For the CDR3, the DNA is TGTGCCAGTATGGGGCAGGGTGAAGAAAAACTGTTTTTT.

The V call is TRBV5-1, the J call TRBJ2-7, with 7 bases identical to TRBD1. The germline CDR1 and CDR2 sequences are SGHRS and YFSETQ. This CDR3 contains 16 residues. Trimming took 4 bases from V and 3 from J; bases not matched to a gene: 13. The CDR3 sequence: CASSQGLTGASYEQYF. CDR3 nucleotide sequence: TGCGCCAGCAGCCAAGGACTCACAGGGGCGAGCTACGAGCAGTACTTC.

The chain links TRBV29-1 to TRBJ1-1; 8 nucleotides align to TRBD1. CDR3 length: 14 amino acids. V gave up 7 bases and J gave up 3 bases; unmatched junction bases: 10. Per the germline V gene, CDR1 is SQVTM and CDR2 is ANQGSEA. In DNA, the CDR3 is TGCAGCGCCGCCACAGGGGGTCGGTACACTGAAGCTTTCTTT. This gives the protein CSAATGGRYTEAFF.

The rearrangement uses TRBV2 and TRBJ1-5, with 8 bases matching TRBD1. This CDR3 comprises 14 residues. Germline trimming cut 3 bases from V and 2 bases from J; bases unmatched to any gene: 0. Per germline, CDR1 SNHLY and CDR2 FYNNEI. CDR3 protein: CASSEDRGNQPQHF. CDR3 nucleotide sequence: TGTGCCAGCAGTGAGGACAGGGGCAATCAGCCCCAGCATTTT.

The genes are TRBV28 and TRBJ2-7, with 8 nucleotides matching TRBD1. The germline V gene has CDR1 MDHEN and CDR2 SYDVKM. The CDR3 is made up of 14 amino acids. V gave up 1 base and J gave up 10 bases; unmatched junction bases: 9. The chain's CDR3 is CASSLSQDRANQYF. The DNA of the CDR3 is TGTGCCAGCAGTTTATCCCAGGACAGGGCGAATCAGTACTTC.

V usage is TRBV27 and J usage is TRBJ1-1; 7 bases align to TRBD1. The CDR3 runs to 14 residues. The germline V gene has CDR1 MNHEY and CDR2 SMNVEV (reference sequence). V was clipped by 5 bases and J by 1 base; unmatched bases: 4. CDR3 sequence (DNA): TGTGCCAGCAGTCCAAGACAGGGGAACACTGAAGCTTTCTTT. Protein: CASSPRQGNTEAFF.

The count of this clone is one. The chain employs TRBV4-3 and TRBJ2-7, with 10 bases lining up with TRBD2. The ends lost 3 bases at V and 2 bases at J; junction bases unmatched: 13. This CDR3 spans 18 amino acids. The germline V gene has CDR1 LGHNA and CDR2 YSLEER. CDR3 coding DNA: TGCGCCAGCAGCCAGGGTTTCTCTAGCGGGGGAGATCCCTACGAGCAGTACTTC. Its translation is CASSQGFSSGGDPYEQYF.

The J gene is TRBJ2-7, the V gene TRBV4-2, with a possible D match to TRBD1 (6 bases). The germline V gene encodes CDR1 LGHNA and CDR2 YNFKEQ. V was pared by 0 bases and J by 2 bases, with 8 bases between. The CDR3 is made up of 14 amino acids. The CDR3 region has the DNA TGTGCCAGCAGCCAAGATTCAGGGGCCTACGAGCAGTACTTC. Its protein is CASSQDSGAYEQYF.

The gene calls are TRBV3-1 (or the pseudogene TRBV3-2) and TRBJ2-7, with 9 bases fitting TRBD2. V lost 0 bases and J lost 4; bases outside the gene matches: 7. CDR1 LGHDT and CDR2 YNNKEL come from the germline V gene (reference sequence). The CDR3 runs 16 residues. CDR3 sequence (DNA): TGTGCCAGCAGCCAAGAGGAGCGGGAGGCCGGGTACGAGCAGTACTTC. Amino acid sequence: CASSQEEREAGYEQYF.

The gene calls are TRBV19 and TRBJ1-1, with TRBD1 matching 7 bases. This CDR3 comprises 15 residues. Germline-derived CDR1 and CDR2 are LNHDA and SQIVND (reference sequence). J was trimmed by 0 bases and V by 3 bases; bases with no gene match: 4. CDR3 sequence (DNA): TGTGCCAGTAGTATCCCGGGACAGCTGAACACTGAAGCTTTCTTT. Residues: CASSIPGQLNTEAFF. Full variable domain (remainder filled in from reference TRBV19 and TRBJ1-1): DGGITQSPKYLFRKEGQNVTLSCEQNLNHDAMYWYRQDPGQGLRLIYYSQIVNDFQKGDIAEGYSVSREKKESFPLTVTSAQKNPTAFYLCASSIPGQLNTEAFFGQGTRLTVV.

The chain is built from TRBV5-4 and TRBJ2-5; 7 positions agree with TRBD1. Germline CDR1 and CDR2: SGHNT and YYREEE (reference sequence). The CDR3 length is 15 residues. V lost 3 bases to trimming and J lost 3 bases; unmatched junction nucleotides: 8. In DNA form, the CDR3 reads TGTGCCAGCAGCTCGATGAAAACAGGGGAAGAGACCCAGTACTTC. Its translation is CASSSMKTGEETQYF.

The chain links TRBV9 to TRBJ2-7; 9 bases map to TRBD2. The CDR3 runs to 14 residues. V lost 3 bases and J lost 7; bases outside the gene matches: 8. Germline V lookup: CDR1 SGDLS, CDR2 YYNGEE. CDR3 in amino acids: CASSGPGTSIEQYF. CDR3 nucleotide sequence: TGTGCCAGCAGCGGGCCAGGGACTAGCATAGAGCAGTACTTC.

The chain links TRBV7-2 to TRBJ2-3; 14 nucleotides align to TRBD2. In germline, CDR1 is SGHTA, CDR2 FQGNSA. The V and J ends lost 5 bases and 7 bases, in that order; junction bases with no gene match: 8. The CDR3 sequence is 16 residues long. The CDR3 DNA is TGTGCCAGCAGCCCCTGGACTAGCGGGGGGTCCTATACGCAGTATTTT. Protein product: CASSPWTSGGSYTQYF.

The chain joins TRBV6-5 to TRBJ2-1; D may be TRBD1 (6 bases). The CDR3 spans 15 residues. The V end was cut by 4 bases, the J end by 4 bases, with 14 bases between. CDR1 is MNHEY and CDR2 is SVGAGI in the germline V gene. The CDR3 DNA is TGTGCCAGCAGTTCAACAGGGTTGGGTTACAATGAGCAGTTCTTC. It is translated as CASSSTGLGYNEQFF.

The V and J genes are TRBV7-8 and TRBJ2-7; TRBD2 matches at 14 bases. J gave up 1 base and V 4 bases, and 0 bases lay outside the gene matches. The CDR3 is 15 amino acids. Germline assignment: CDR1 SGHVS and CDR2 FQNEAQ. The CDR3 region is CASSWTSGGSYEQYF. CDR3 sequence (DNA): TGTGCCAGCAGCTGGACTAGCGGGGGGTCCTACGAGCAGTACTTC.

The chain recombines TRBV12-5 with TRBJ2-5, with D uncertain. With 5 bases removed from V and 4 bases from J, the gap between germline ends came to 11 bases. The CDR3 is 13 amino acids. CDR1 and CDR2 from the germline V gene are LGHNT and FRNRAP. DNA for the CDR3: TGTGCTAGTGGTCCCCCGGGTGGAGAGACCCAGTACTTC. It codes for CASGPPGGETQYF.

This clone was seen ten or more times. The gene calls are TRBV19 and TRBJ2-1; 14 positions match TRBD2. Trimming cost V 3 bases and J 7 bases; bases outside gene matches: 11. Germline V lookup: CDR1 LNHDA, CDR2 SQIVND (reference sequence). CDR3 length: 18 residues. CDR3 bases: TGTGCCAGTAGTATCCGGACTAGCGGGAGGCTAGGGCGGAATGAGCAGTTCTTC. This codes for CASSIRTSGRLGRNEQFF.

CDR3 bases: TGCGCCAGCAGCCACGGGGGGACAGGGGGCGCCTATGGCTACACCTTC. Protein: CASSHGGTGGAYGYTF. The genes are TRBV5-1 and TRBJ1-2; TRBD1 aligns across 12 bases. The V gene end was trimmed by 4 bases and the J gene end by 4 bases; junction bases not matched to a gene: 8. Germline assignment: CDR1 SGHRS and CDR2 YFSETQ. The length of the CDR3 is 16 residues.

This clone came up once. The CDR3 DNA reads TGTGCCAGCAGCTCGACAGCTGAGCAGTTCTTC. Translated, it gives CASSSTAEQFF. The J gene is TRBJ2-1, the V gene TRBV5-6, with D tentatively TRBD1 (5 bases). This CDR3 region has 11 residues. CDR1 is SGHDT and CDR2 is YYEEEE in the germline V gene. The V and J ends lost 3 bases and 9 bases respectively, with 7 bases between them.

CDR3 bases: TGTGCCAGCAGCTTAGCGCGGAGTAGAGGGACTGGGGCCAACGTCCTGACTTTC. This translates into CASSLARSRGTGANVLTF. The chain combines TRBV7-6 with TRBJ2-6, with D perhaps TRBD2 (5 bases). The CDR3 has 18 residues. The V end lost 0 bases, the J end lost 2 bases, and 14 bases lay between the germline ends. Germline CDR1 reads SGHVS; CDR2 reads FNYEAQ.

The chain employs TRBV27 and TRBJ2-5; 8 bases are a match to TRBD1. In germline, CDR1 is MNHEY, CDR2 SMNVEV (reference sequence). The CDR3 consists of 17 residues. Unmatched junction bases numbered 15, after V lost 4 bases and J lost 5 bases. The DNA of the CDR3 is TGTGCCAGCAGTTCGTCCCGGGACAGGTTTCGGTATGAGACCCAGTACTTC. This sequence encodes CASSSSRDRFRYETQYF.